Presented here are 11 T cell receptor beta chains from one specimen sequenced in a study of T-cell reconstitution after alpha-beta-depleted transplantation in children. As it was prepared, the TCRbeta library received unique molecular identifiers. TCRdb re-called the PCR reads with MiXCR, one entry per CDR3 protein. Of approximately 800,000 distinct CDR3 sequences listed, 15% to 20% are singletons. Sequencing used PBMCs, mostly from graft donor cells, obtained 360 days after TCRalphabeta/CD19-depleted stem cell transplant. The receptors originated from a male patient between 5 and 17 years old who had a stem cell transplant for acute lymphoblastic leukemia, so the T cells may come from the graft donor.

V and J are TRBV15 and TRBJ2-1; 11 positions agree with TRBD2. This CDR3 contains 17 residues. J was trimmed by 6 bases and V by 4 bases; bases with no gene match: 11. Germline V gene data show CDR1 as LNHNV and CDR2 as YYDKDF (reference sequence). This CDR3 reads CATSTGFSGRASNEQFF. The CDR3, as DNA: TGTGCCACCAGCACCGGTTTTAGCGGGAGGGCCTCCAATGAGCAGTTCTTC.

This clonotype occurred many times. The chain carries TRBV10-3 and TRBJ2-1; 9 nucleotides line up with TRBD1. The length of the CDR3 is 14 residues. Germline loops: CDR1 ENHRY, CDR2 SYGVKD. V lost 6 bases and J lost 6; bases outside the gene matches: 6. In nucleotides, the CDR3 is TGTGCCATCAGCAGAGGACAGGGGCGCAATGAGCAGTTCTTC. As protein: CAISRGQGRNEQFF.

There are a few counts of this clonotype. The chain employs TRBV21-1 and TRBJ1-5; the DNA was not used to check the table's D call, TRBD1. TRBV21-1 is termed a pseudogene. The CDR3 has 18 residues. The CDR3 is CASSDRHTGTGGEQPQHF. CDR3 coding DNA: TGTGCCAGCAGCGACCGACACACCGGGACAGGGGGTGAGCAGCCCCAGCATTTT.

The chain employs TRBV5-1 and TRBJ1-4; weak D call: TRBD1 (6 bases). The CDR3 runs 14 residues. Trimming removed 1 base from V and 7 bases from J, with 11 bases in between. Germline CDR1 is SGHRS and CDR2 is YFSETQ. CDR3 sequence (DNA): TGCGCCAGCAGCTTGTCGGGGGGCATTGAAAAACTGTTTTTT. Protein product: CASSLSGGIEKLFF.

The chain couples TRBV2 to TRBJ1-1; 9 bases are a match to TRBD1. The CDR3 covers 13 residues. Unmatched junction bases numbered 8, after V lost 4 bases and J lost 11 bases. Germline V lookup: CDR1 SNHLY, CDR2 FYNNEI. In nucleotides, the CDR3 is TGTGCCAGCAGTGGACAGGGGGGTCAGTCGGCTTTCTTT. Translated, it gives CASSGQGGQSAFF.

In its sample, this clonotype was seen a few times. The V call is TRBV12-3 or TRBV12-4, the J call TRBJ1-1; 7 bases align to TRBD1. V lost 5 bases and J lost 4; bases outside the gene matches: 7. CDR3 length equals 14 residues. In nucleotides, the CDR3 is TGTGCCAGCAGTGTTCCAGGGGGGCGCACTGAAGCTTTCTTT. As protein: CASSVPGGRTEAFF.

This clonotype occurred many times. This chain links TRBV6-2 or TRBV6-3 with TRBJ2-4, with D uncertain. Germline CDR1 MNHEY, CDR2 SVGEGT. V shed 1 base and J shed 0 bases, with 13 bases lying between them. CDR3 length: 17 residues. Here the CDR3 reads CASSYYSGVLAKNIQYF. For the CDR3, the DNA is TGTGCCAGCAGTTACTATTCAGGAGTTCTAGCCAAAAACATTCAGTACTTC.

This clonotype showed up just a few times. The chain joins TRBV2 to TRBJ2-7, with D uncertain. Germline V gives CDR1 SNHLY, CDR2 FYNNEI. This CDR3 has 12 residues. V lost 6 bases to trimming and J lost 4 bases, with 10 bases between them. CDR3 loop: CASRPSRYEQYF. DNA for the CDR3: TGTGCCAGCAGGCCTTCGAGGTACGAGCAGTACTTC.

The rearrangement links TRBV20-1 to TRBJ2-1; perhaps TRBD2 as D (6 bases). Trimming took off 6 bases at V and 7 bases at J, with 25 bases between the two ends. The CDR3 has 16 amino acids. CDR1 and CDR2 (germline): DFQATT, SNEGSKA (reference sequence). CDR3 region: CSADGTGNRLANEQFF. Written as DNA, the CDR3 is TGCAGTGCCGACGGGACTGGAAATAGGTTGGCGAATGAGCAGTTCTTC.

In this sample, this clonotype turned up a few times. The CDR3 nucleotides read TGTGCCAGCAGTGTTTTCAGCGAGACAATAAGCAATGAGCAGTTCTTC. Amino acid sequence: CASSVFSETISNEQFF. The chain links TRBV6-1 to TRBJ2-1, with unresolved D. V lost 4 bases to trimming and J lost 6 bases, with 19 bases between them. Per germline, CDR1 MNHNS and CDR2 SASEGT. The CDR3 covers 16 residues.

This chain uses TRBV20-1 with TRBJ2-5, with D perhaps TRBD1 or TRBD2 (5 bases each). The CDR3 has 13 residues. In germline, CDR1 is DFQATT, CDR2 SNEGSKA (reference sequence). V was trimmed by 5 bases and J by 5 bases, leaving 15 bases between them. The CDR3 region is CSAGRGWGETQYF. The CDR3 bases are TGCAGTGCTGGACGGGGATGGGGCGAGACCCAGTACTTC.